Each of the 7 T cell receptor beta chains below was sequenced from the same sample in a study of blood T cell repertoires in COVID-19. The assay was immunoSEQ multiplex PCR, and TCRdb's table has in-frame clones only and misses some. In the table there are roughly 400,000 clones, about 86% of which are singletons. The sample consisted of PBMCs or T cells enriched from blood (not recorded which). These receptors were collected from a woman in her forties or fifties who had recovered from COVID-19.

The rearrangement links TRBV4-3 to TRBJ1-4, with a weak D call TRBD1 (6 bases). The V and J ends lost 3 bases and 2 bases respectively, with 7 bases between them. The V gene's germline CDR1 is LGHNA and CDR2 YSLEER. This CDR3 contains 14 residues. For the CDR3, the DNA is TGCGCCAGCAGCCAGAGGGGGACTAATGAAAAACTGTTTTTT. This translates into CASSQRGTNEKLFF.

The rearrangement links TRBV10-3 to TRBJ1-1, with 7 bases that match TRBD1. Trimming cost V 8 bases and J 0 bases; bases outside gene matches: 9. CDR1 ENHRY and CDR2 SYGVKD come from the germline V gene. The CDR3 runs 15 residues. The CDR3 DNA reads TGTGCCATCTCTTCGACAGGGAGTCTGAACACTGAAGCTTTCTTT. This encodes CAISSTGSLNTEAFF.

V is TRBV6-1 and J is TRBJ1-1; the D gene is possibly TRBD1 (5 bases). V lost 1 base, J lost 2 bases, and 17 bases lay in between. The CDR3 runs 17 residues. Germline V CDR1 and CDR2: MNHNS, SASEGT. The CDR3 DNA follows: TGTGCCAGCAGTGAAGGAATATTACGACAGACCAACACTGAAGCTTTCTTT. It specifies CASSEGILRQTNTEAFF.

This chain joins TRBV11-3 and TRBJ2-2, with D tentatively TRBD1 (5 bases). The CDR3 extends over 15 amino acids. Trimming shortened V by 8 bases and J by 0 bases, and 13 bases separated the two germline ends. Germline V gene sequence: CDR1 SGHNT, CDR2 YENEEA. The CDR3 DNA reads as TGTGCCAGCGGGGCGGTGGGCGCGAACACCGGGGAGCTGTTTTTT. It encodes CASGAVGANTGELFF. The whole variable domain, filled in from reference TRBV11-3 and TRBJ2-2, reads EAGVVQSPRYKIIEKKQPVAFWCNPISGHNTLYWYLQNLGQGPELLIRYENEEAVDDSQLPKDRFSAERLKGVDSTLKIQPAELGDSAVYLCASGAVGANTGELFFGEGSRLTVL.

V is TRBV7-9 and J is TRBJ2-2, with unresolved D. Germline values: CDR1 SEHNR, CDR2 FQNEAQ (reference sequence). The CDR3 covers 18 residues. The germline V and J ends were trimmed by 5 bases and 4 bases, with 23 bases remaining between them. The CDR3 region is CASSVHTQARSITGELFF. The CDR3 DNA reads TGTGCCAGCAGCGTACACACTCAGGCCCGTAGTATCACCGGGGAGCTGTTTTTT.

The chain links TRBV2 to TRBJ2-7; the match to TRBD2 covers 9 bases. The junction had 2 bases not matched to a gene; V was cut back by 6 bases and J by 2 bases. CDR1 SNHLY and CDR2 FYNNEI come from the germline V gene. The CDR3 runs to 13 residues. The CDR3 DNA follows: TGTGCCAGCAGGACTAGCGGTACCTACGAGCAGTACTTC. This translates into CASRTSGTYEQYF.

This chain joins TRBV6-5 and TRBJ1-5; 7 bases map to TRBD1. V was pared by 6 bases and J by 6 bases, with 8 bases of the junction left unmatched. The germline V gene encodes CDR1 MNHEY and CDR2 SVGAGI. The CDR3 spans 14 residues. The CDR3 DNA sequence: TGTGCCAGCAGGACAGGGTCGGGACTTCAGCCCCAGCATTTT. Translating it yields CASRTGSGLQPQHF.